Following are 19 T cell receptor beta chains from one sample sequenced in a study of radiotherapy plus CTLA-4 blockade in lung cancer. TCRdb keeps only in-frame clones here, not all; method: immunoSEQ multiplex PCR. Of fewer than 65,000 clones listed, approximately 80% are singletons. Sequencing was performed on peripheral blood, taken from a patient treated with radiotherapy plus ipilimumab. These TCRs come from a human donor with non-small cell lung cancer whose response to radiotherapy plus ipilimumab could not be evaluated.

The chain has TRBV2 and TRBJ2-1; D is perhaps TRBD1 (6 bases). The CDR3 totals 15 residues. Germline V gene data show CDR1 as SNHLY and CDR2 as FYNNEI. Trimming removed 10 bases from V and 0 bases from J, with 16 bases in between. The CDR3 loop reads CAMPTGLSSYNEQFF. The CDR3 region has the DNA TGTGCCATGCCCACAGGGCTGAGCTCCTACAATGAGCAGTTCTTC.

This clone was counted once. The V and J genes are TRBV7-7 and TRBJ2-7; tentatively, D is TRBD2 (5 bases). Trimming took 1 base from V and 4 from J, leaving 8 bases between them. The CDR3 covers 13 residues. Germline V gives CDR1 SSHAT, CDR2 FNYEAQ (reference sequence). The CDR3 coding sequence is TGTGCCAGCAGCTTAGGAGGAGGTTACGAGCAGTACTTC. It encodes CASSLGGGYEQYF.

This clone is categorized as medium-sized. The chain is built from TRBV28 and TRBJ1-5; TRBD1 agrees at 8 bases. Germline CDR1 MDHEN, CDR2 SYDVKM. V trimming: 4 bases; J trimming: 5 bases; junction bases outside the gene matches: 7. The CDR3 spans 15 residues. As DNA, the CDR3 is TGTGCCAGCAGTTCATCCGGGACAGGTTATCAGCCCCAGCATTTT. Amino acid sequence: CASSSSGTGYQPQHF.

The chain uses TRBV29-1 and TRBJ1-1, with no clear D. Trimming stripped 0 bases from V and 1 base from J, with 6 bases between. CDR3 length: 13 residues. Germline V gene sequence: CDR1 SQVTM, CDR2 ANQGSEA. The CDR3 reads CSVEDTPNTEAFF. The CDR3 nucleotides read TGCAGCGTTGAAGACACACCGAACACTGAAGCTTTCTTT.

The chain combines TRBV28 with TRBJ1-2, with D perhaps TRBD1 (6 bases). Germline assignment: CDR1 MDHEN and CDR2 SYDVKM. This CDR3 region has 14 residues. V lost 8 bases to trimming and J lost 1 base, with 14 bases between them. DNA for the CDR3: TGTGCCAGCTATACGGGACATTTTAACTATGGCTACACCTTC. Encoded protein: CASYTGHFNYGYTF.

This clone was detected a few times. The chain carries TRBV2 and TRBJ1-4; 7 nucleotides match TRBD1. The CDR3 loop spans 15 amino acids. Germline trimming cut 6 bases from V and 8 bases from J; bases unmatched to any gene: 12. The germline V gene has CDR1 SNHLY and CDR2 FYNNEI. In DNA form, the CDR3 reads TGTGCCAGCAGGCGACAGGGAGCGGCAGGGGAAAAACTGTTTTTT. It codes for CASRRQGAAGEKLFF.

V usage is TRBV11-3 and J usage is TRBJ2-7; 10 bases agree with TRBD2. The V and J ends lost 4 bases and 7 bases, in that order; junction bases with no gene match: 10. Germline CDR1 is SGHNT and CDR2 is YENEEA. CDR3 length: 15 residues. CDR3 DNA sequence: TGTGCCAGCAGCTCCCAGGCTAGCGGGAGCGGAGAGCAGTACTTC. It yields the protein CASSSQASGSGEQYF.

The chain couples TRBV18 to TRBJ1-5, with D perhaps TRBD1 (6 bases). This CDR3 is built from 17 residues. Germline values: CDR1 KGHSH, CDR2 LQKENI. The ends were cut back, 3 bases at V and 0 bases at J, with 15 bases in the middle. The CDR3 bases are TGTGCCAGCTCACCCGAGGGGGATGGCTATAGCAATCAGCCCCAGCATTTT. This gives the protein CASSPEGDGYSNQPQHF.

This clone was observed a few times. The chain employs TRBV5-6 and TRBJ1-1; 8 nucleotides agree with TRBD1. CDR3 length: 16 residues. CDR1 is SGHDT, CDR2 YYEEEE, per germline. Trimming at V came to 0 bases and at J to 0 bases, leaving 4 bases not matched to a gene. CDR3 DNA: TGTGCCAGCAGCTTGGAAGGACAGGGAATGAACACTGAAGCTTTCTTT. This sequence encodes CASSLEGQGMNTEAFF.

This chain uses TRBV2 with TRBJ2-1, with 8 bases aligning to TRBD2. V lost 7 bases to trimming and J lost 2 bases; unmatched junction nucleotides: 13. Germline V gene lookup returns CDR1 SNHLY and CDR2 FYNNEI. There are 17 residues in the CDR3. This chain's CDR3 is CASNGLAGHHAYNEQFF. CDR3 nucleotide sequence: TGTGCCAGCAACGGCCTAGCGGGTCACCACGCCTACAATGAGCAGTTCTTC.

In its sample, this clone ranks as medium-sized. The J gene is TRBJ1-1, the V gene TRBV7-3; 7 nucleotides match TRBD1. The germline CDR1 and CDR2 sequences are SGHTA and FQGTGA. The CDR3 length is 12 residues. Losses at the gene ends were 4 bases for V and 8 bases for J; bases not matched to a gene: 4. The CDR3 nucleotides are TGTGCCAGCAGCTCACAGGGGCGGGAAGCTTTCTTT. Residues: CASSSQGREAFF.

The chain couples TRBV7-7 to TRBJ2-5, with D perhaps TRBD1 (9 bases). The germline CDR1 and CDR2 sequences are SSHAT and FNYEAQ (reference sequence). The CDR3 runs to 14 residues. Here the CDR3 reads CASGNDRGQETQYF. CDR3 coding DNA: TGTGCTAGCGGGAACGACAGGGGGCAAGAGACCCAGTACTTC.

V gene TRBV30 combines with J gene TRBJ1-2, with D maybe TRBD1 (5 bases). Germline V CDR1 and CDR2: GTSNPN, SVGIG (reference sequence). This CDR3 contains 16 residues. V was trimmed by 3 bases and J by 8 bases, leaving 25 bases between them. The CDR3 DNA sequence: TGTGCCTGGAGCAAAATTGGCCGGGGACTTCTTAGGGGCTACACCTTC. This translates into CAWSKIGRGLLRGYTF. Supplemented by reference TRBV30 and TRBJ1-2, the full variable domain reads SQTIHQWPATLVQPVGSPLSLECTVEGTSNPNLYWYRQAAGRGLQLLFYSVGIGQISSEVPQNLSASRPQDRQFILSSKKLLLSDSGFYLCAWSKIGRGLLRGYTFGSGTRLTVV.

The table lists this clone with a count of one. V and J are TRBV19 and TRBJ2-7, with 10 bases that match TRBD1. J gave up 2 bases and V 2 bases, and 3 bases lay outside the gene matches. The germline gives CDR1 LNHDA, CDR2 SQIVND (reference sequence). CDR3 length: 15 amino acids. CDR3 protein: CASSIPGQGTYEQYF. The CDR3, as DNA: TGTGCCAGTAGTATACCGGGACAGGGGACCTACGAGCAGTACTTC. Complete variable domain (other parts from reference TRBV19 and TRBJ2-7): DGGITQSPKYLFRKEGQNVTLSCEQNLNHDAMYWYRQDPGQGLRLIYYSQIVNDFQKGDIAEGYSVSREKKESFPLTVTSAQKNPTAFYLCASSIPGQGTYEQYFGPGTRLTVT.

The V and J genes are TRBV6-4 and TRBJ2-6, with unresolved D. The CDR3 runs 16 residues. V was clipped by 2 bases and J by 4 bases, with 12 bases between them. The germline V gene encodes CDR1 MRHNA and CDR2 SNTAGT. The CDR3 DNA reads TGTGCCAGCAGTGACGCCTCCCGGTCAGGGGCCAACGTCCTGACTTTC. Its translation: CASSDASRSGANVLTF.

This clone was observed a single time. The chain couples TRBV5-1 to TRBJ2-3, with 7 bases aligning to TRBD1. The germline gives CDR1 SGHRS, CDR2 YFSETQ. CDR3 size: 14 residues. V gave up 3 bases and J gave up 2 bases; unmatched junction bases: 3. CDR3 nucleotide sequence: TGCGCCAGCAGCTCGGGACAGATCACAGATACGCAGTATTTT. Protein sequence: CASSSGQITDTQYF.

The rearrangement joins TRBV4-2 to TRBJ1-1; D may be TRBD1 (6 bases). The germline V gene encodes CDR1 LGHNA and CDR2 YNFKEQ. With 0 bases removed from V and 10 bases from J, the gap between germline ends came to 18 bases. The CDR3 totals 15 residues. This CDR3 is CASSQEFGGAPGAFF. The CDR3 coding sequence is TGTGCCAGCAGCCAAGAGTTTGGGGGGGCGCCGGGAGCTTTCTTT.

The CDR3 bases are TGTGCCAGCAGCCGTGGACTAGCGGGACTCGTCAATGAGCAGTTCTTC. Amino acids: CASSRGLAGLVNEQFF. The chain uses TRBV7-9 and TRBJ2-1; 12 bases match TRBD2. V lost 5 bases and J lost 6; bases outside the gene matches: 8. CDR1 is SEHNR and CDR2 is FQNEAQ in the germline V gene (reference sequence). CDR3 length: 16 amino acids.

The J gene is TRBJ1-2, the V gene TRBV28, with 8 bases fitting TRBD1. The CDR3 sequence is 15 residues long. The V and J ends lost 5 bases and 0 bases, in that order; junction bases with no gene match: 5. Germline CDR1 and CDR2: MDHEN and SYDVKM. CDR3 region: CASSTGGISNYGYTF. The CDR3 DNA is TGTGCCAGCAGTACAGGGGGGATTTCTAACTATGGCTACACCTTC.